Listed below are T cell receptor beta chains from one sample, sequenced in a study of CD8+ T cells in alopecia areata. TCRdb keeps only in-frame clones here, not all; method: immunoSEQ multiplex PCR. Of about 190,000 clones listed, 55% to 70% are singletons. The sample was CD4+ T cells sorted from blood, taken at week 4, from a patient treated with tofacitinib. The receptors originated from a human donor with alopecia areata. CDR3s include the opening cysteine and the closing phenylalanine or tryptophan. D genes are given only for firm matches. Only part of the rows carry a size: once, few, many, or a class if the clone is expanded.

abundance	d_gene	v_gene	j_gene	len	CDR3nt	CDR3aa
-	-	TRBV6-5	TRBJ2-1	13	TGTGCCAGCACGAAGAGACCTAACAATGAGCAGTTCTTC	CASTKRPNNEQFF
-	-	TRBV6-6	TRBJ2-5	15	TGTGCCAGCAGTGTCACTCGGGACCTACAAGAGACCCAGTACTTC	CASSVTRDLQETQYF
-	TRBD1	TRBV29-1	TRBJ2-5	13	TGCAGCGTTGAAGGAGGGGGCCGGAAGACCCAGTACTTC	CSVEGGGRKTQYF
few	-	TRBV30	TRBJ1-5	14	TGTGCCTGGAATAGGCAGGGGCGGGGTCAGCCCCAGCATTTT	CAWNRQGRGQPQHF
-	-	TRBV20-1	TRBJ2-1	10	TGCAGTGTTGGGGGCAATGAGCAGTTCTTC	CSVGGNEQFF
-	-	TRBV11-1	TRBJ1-1	16	TGTGCCAGCAGCCAGAAGGGGCGTCAGCTGGACACTGAAGCTTTCTTT	CASSQKGRQLDTEAFF
few	-	TRBV27	TRBJ1-6	15	TGTGCCAGCACCGCCTCGGCCTCCTATAATTCACCCCTCCACTTT	CASTASASYNSPLHF
-	TRBD1	TRBV27	TRBJ2-2	15	TGTGCCAGCAGTTTAGCGACAGGGAGCACCGGGGAGCTGTTTTTT	CASSLATGSTGELFF
-	TRBD1	TRBV9	TRBJ2-5	14	TGTGCCAGCAGCCTAAGGACAGGGCAAGAGACCCAGTACTTC	CASSLRTGQETQYF
-	-	TRBV2	TRBJ1-2	12	TGTGCCAGCAATGGGGGCGGCTATGGCTACACCTTC	CASNGGGYGYTF
-	-	TRBV11-3	TRBJ2-1	12	TGTGCCAGCAGCGCTACGGGGGATGAGCAGTTCTTC	CASSATGDEQFF
-	TRBD2	TRBV6-5	TRBJ2-4	16	TGTGCCAGCAGTTACTCGATCGGGGGGGCCAAAAACATTCAGTACTTC	CASSYSIGGAKNIQYF
few	-	TRBV7-2	TRBJ2-5	14	TGTGCCAGCAGCTTTGGGTCGTCGATGGAGACCCAGTACTTC	CASSFGSSMETQYF
-	TRBD1	TRBV4-1	TRBJ2-7	15	TGCGCCAGCAGCCAAGCTCCGGGACAGACCTACGAGCAGTACTTC	CASSQAPGQTYEQYF
-	TRBD1	TRBV29-1	TRBJ1-2	13	TGCAGCGTTGGCCCAGGACAGGGGTATGGCTACACCTTC	CSVGPGQGYGYTF
-	-	TRBV5-6	TRBJ2-1	11	TGTGCCAGCAGCCTGGACACGAAGCAGTTCTTC	CASSLDTKQFF
-	TRBD1	TRBV23-1	TRBJ2-3	15	TGCGCCAGCAGTCATTCAGACAGGGGTGGAGATACGCAGTATTTT	CASSHSDRGGDTQYF
-	-	TRBV30	TRBJ1-5	15	TGTGCCTGGAGTGTTGGAATTCTCCGACGTCAGCCCCAGCATTTT	CAWSVGILRRQPQHF
-	-	TRBV12-5	TRBJ1-5	12	TGTGCTAGTGGCCCATCCGGGAGGCCCCAGCATTTT	CASGPSGRPQHF
-	TRBD1	TRBV5-1	TRBJ2-7	13	TGCGCCAGCCGACAGGGGAGCTCCTACGAGCAGTACTTC	CASRQGSSYEQYF
few	-	TRBV2	TRBJ2-5	15	TGTGCCAGCAGGGGATCTCCGGTCGGCCAAGAGACCCAGTACTTC	CASRGSPVGQETQYF
-	-	TRBV30	TRBJ1-6	13	TGTGCCTGGACAGCAGGAACAAATTCACCCCTCCACTTT	CAWTAGTNSPLHF
-	-	TRBV29-1	TRBJ2-7	14	TGCAGCGTTGTTGTGAAGGACCCAGGCGGCGAGCAGTACTTC	CSVVVKDPGGEQYF
-	-	TRBV5-4	TRBJ1-1	13	TGTGCCAGCAGGCGGTGGGACGAAACTGAAGCTTTCTTT	CASRRWDETEAFF
few	-	TRBV29-1	TRBJ2-1	11	TGCAGCGTCGTCGCATACAATGAGCAGTTCTTC	CSVVAYNEQFF
-	TRBD1	TRBV27	TRBJ2-7	12	TGTGCCAGCGGAGGACAGGGCCACGAGCAGTACTTC	CASGGQGHEQYF
-	TRBD2	TRBV7-9	TRBJ2-2	15	TGTGCCACCAGAACTAGCGGCCCTAACACCGGGGAGCTGTTTTTT	CATRTSGPNTGELFF